This TCR beta chain originates from a study of blood T cell repertoires in COVID-19. Study-level background: Acute-phase and convalescent COVID-19 samples originated in the United States, Italy and Spain. PBMCs, B-cell-depleted T cells, or T cells provided the cDNA or gDNA that made up the material.

Unmatched junction bases numbered 5, after V lost 4 bases and J lost 2 bases. Per the germline V gene, CDR1 is SGHRS and CDR2 is YFSETQ. The CDR3 has 14 residues. Libraries were prepared by immunoSEQ multiplex PCR; TCRdb keeps only in-frame clonotypes and omits some of them. The sample lists hundreds of thousands of clones, 70% to 90% occurring once. The sequence came from a human donor in a cohort sampled during active COVID-19. The chain uses TRBV5-1 and TRBJ1-2; 7 bases agree with TRBD1. Sequenced material: peripheral blood. The CDR3 protein is CASSPRGVNYGYTF. In DNA, the CDR3 is TGCGCCAGCAGCCCCAGGGGGGTAAACTATGGCTACACCTTC.